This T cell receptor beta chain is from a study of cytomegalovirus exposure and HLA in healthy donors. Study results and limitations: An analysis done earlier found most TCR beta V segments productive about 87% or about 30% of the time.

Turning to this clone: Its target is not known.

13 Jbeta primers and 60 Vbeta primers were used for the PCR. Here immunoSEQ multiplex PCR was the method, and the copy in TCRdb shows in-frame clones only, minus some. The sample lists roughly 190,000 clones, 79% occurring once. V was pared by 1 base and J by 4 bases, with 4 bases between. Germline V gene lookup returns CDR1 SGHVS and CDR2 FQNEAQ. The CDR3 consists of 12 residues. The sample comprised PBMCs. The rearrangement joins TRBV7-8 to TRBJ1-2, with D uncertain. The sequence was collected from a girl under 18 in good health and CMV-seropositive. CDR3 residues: CASSLDFYGYTF. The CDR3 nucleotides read TGTGCCAGCAGCTTAGACTTCTATGGCTACACCTTC. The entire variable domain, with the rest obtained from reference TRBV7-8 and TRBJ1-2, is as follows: GAGVSQSPRYKVAKRGQDVALRCDPISGHVSLFWYQQALGQGPEFLTYFQNEAQLDKSGLPSDRFFAERPEGSVSTLKIQRTQQEDSAVYLCASSLDFYGYTFGSGTRLTVV.